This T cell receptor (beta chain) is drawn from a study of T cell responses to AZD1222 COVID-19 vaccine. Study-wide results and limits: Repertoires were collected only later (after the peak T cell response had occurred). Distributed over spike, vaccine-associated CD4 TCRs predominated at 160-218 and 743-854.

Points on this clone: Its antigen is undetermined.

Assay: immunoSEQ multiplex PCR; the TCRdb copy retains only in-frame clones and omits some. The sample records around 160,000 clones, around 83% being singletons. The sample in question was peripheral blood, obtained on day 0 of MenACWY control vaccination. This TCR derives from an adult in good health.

The CDR3 here is CASNFGTKPGEQYV. The CDR3 nucleotides are TGTGCCAGCAATTTCGGGACAAAACCTGGCGAGCAGTACGTC. The V gene is TRBV6-5, the J gene TRBJ2-7; tentative D call: TRBD1 (6 bases). The CDR3 covers 14 residues. With 7 bases removed from V and 6 bases from J, the gap between germline ends came to 19 bases. Germline lookup yields CDR1 MNHEY and CDR2 SVGAGI.